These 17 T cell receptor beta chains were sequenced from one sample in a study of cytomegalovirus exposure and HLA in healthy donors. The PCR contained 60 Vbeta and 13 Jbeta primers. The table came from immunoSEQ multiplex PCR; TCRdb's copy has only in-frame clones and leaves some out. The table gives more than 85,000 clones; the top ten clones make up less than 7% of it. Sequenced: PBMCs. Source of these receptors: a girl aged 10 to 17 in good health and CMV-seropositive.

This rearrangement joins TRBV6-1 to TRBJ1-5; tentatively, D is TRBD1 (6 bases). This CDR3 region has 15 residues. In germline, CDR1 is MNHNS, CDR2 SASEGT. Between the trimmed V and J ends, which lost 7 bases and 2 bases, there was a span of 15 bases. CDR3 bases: TGTGCCAGCAAACACAGGGATACGGGCAATCAGCCCCAGCATTTT. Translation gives CASKHRDTGNQPQHF.

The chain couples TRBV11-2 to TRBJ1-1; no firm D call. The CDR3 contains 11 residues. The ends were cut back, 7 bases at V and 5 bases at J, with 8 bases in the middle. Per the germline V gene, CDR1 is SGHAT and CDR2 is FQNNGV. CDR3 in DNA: TGTGCCAGCACCCGCCAGACTGAAGCTTTCTTT. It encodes CASTRQTEAFF. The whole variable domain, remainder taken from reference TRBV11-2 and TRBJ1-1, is EAGVAQSPRYKIIEKRQSVAFWCNPISGHATLYWYQQILGQGPKLLIQFQNNGVVDDSQLPKDRFSAERLKGVDSTLKIQPAKLEDSAVYLCASTRQTEAFFGQGTRLTVV.

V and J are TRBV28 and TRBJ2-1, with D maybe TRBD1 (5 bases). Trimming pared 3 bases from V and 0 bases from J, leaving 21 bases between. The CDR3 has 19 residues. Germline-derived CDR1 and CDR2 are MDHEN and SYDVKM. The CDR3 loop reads CASSFVLRQTESSYNEQFF. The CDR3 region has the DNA TGTGCCAGCAGTTTCGTGTTGCGTCAGACAGAGAGCTCCTACAATGAGCAGTTCTTC.

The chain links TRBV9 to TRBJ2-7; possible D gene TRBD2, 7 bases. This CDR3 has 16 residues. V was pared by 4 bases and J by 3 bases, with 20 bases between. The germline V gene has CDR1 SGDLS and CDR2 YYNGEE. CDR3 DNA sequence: TGTGCCAGCAGCCCCGATGAGGGGGGGAATTTCTACGAGCAGTACTTC. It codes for CASSPDEGGNFYEQYF.

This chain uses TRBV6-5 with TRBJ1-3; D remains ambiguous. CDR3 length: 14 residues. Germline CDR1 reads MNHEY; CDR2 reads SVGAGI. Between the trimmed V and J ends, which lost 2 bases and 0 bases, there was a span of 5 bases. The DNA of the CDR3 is TGTGCCAGCAGTTACAAGCGCTCTGGAAACACCATATATTTT. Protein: CASSYKRSGNTIYF.

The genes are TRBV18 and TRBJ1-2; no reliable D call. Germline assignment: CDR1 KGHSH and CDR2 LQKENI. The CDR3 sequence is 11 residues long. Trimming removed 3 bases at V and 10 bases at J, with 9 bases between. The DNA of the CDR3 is TGTGCCAGCTCACCCGCGGGTGACTACACCTTC. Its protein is CASSPAGDYTF.

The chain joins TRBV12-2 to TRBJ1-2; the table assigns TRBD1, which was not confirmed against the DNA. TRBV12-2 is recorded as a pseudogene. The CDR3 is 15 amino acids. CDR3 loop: CASRPMTEISYGYTF. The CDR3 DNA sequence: TGTGCAAGTCGCCCGATGACAGAAATATCCTATGGCTACACCTTC.

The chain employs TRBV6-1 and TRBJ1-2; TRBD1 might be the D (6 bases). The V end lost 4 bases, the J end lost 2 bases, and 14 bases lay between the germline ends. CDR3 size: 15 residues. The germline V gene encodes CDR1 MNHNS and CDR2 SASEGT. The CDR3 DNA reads TGTGCCAGCAGTGGTGGGGGGGCAGGGAACTATGGCTACACCTTC. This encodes CASSGGGAGNYGYTF.

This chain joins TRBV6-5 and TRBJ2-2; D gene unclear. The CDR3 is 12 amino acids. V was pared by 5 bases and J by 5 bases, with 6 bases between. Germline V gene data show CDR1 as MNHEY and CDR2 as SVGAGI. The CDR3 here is CASSPGTGELFF. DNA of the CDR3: TGTGCCAGCAGTCCGGGTACCGGGGAGCTGTTTTTT.

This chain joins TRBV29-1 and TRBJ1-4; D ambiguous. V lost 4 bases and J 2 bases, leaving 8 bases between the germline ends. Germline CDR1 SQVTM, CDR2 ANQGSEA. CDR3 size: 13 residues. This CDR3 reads CSVVHPTNEKLFF. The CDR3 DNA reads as TGCAGCGTTGTACACCCCACTAATGAAAAACTGTTTTTT.

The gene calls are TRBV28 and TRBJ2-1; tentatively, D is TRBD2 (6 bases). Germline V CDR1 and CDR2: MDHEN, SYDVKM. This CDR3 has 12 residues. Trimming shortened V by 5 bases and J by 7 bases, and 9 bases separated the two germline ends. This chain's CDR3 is CASSDRENEQFF. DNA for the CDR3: TGTGCCAGCAGTGATCGGGAGAATGAGCAGTTCTTC. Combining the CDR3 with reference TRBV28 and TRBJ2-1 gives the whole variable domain DVKVTQSSRYLVKRTGEKVFLECVQDMDHENMFWYRQDPGLGLRLIYFSYDVKMKEKGDIPEGYSVSREKKERFSLILESASTNQTSMYLCASSDRENEQFFGPGTRLTVL.

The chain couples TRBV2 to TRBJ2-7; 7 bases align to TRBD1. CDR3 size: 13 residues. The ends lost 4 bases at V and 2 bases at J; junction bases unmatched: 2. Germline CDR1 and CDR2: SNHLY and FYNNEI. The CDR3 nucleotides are TGTGCCAGCAGTGTACAGGGGCCCTACGAGCAGTACGTC. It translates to CASSVQGPYEQYV.

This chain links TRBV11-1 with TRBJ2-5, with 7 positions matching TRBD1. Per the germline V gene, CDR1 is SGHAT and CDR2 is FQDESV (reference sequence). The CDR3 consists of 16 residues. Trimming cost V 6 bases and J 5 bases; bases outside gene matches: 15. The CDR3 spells CASSLGIDRAMETQYF. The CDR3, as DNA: TGTGCCAGCAGTCTCGGAATCGACAGGGCGATGGAGACCCAGTACTTC.

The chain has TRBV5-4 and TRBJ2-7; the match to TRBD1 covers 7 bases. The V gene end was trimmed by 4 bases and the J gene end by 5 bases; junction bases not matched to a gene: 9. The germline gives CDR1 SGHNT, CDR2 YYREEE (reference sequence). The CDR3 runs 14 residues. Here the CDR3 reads CASSADRAPNEQYF. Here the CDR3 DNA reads TGTGCCAGCAGCGCCGACAGGGCCCCCAACGAGCAGTACTTC.

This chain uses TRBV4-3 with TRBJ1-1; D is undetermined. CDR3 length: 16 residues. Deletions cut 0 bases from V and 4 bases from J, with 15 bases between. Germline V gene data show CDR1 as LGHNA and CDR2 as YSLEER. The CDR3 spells CASSQESYHRSTEAFF. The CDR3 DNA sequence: TGCGCCAGCAGCCAAGAATCTTATCATCGGAGCACTGAAGCTTTCTTT.

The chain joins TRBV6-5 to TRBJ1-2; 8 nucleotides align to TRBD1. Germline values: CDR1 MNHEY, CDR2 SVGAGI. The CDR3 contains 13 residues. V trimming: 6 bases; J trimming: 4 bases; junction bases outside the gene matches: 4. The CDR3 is CASRLTGAYGYTF. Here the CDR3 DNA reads TGTGCCAGCAGATTGACAGGGGCCTATGGCTACACCTTC.

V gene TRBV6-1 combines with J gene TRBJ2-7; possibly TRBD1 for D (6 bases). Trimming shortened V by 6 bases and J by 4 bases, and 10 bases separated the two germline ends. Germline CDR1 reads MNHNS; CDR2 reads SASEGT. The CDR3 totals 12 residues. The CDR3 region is CASSQGLYEQYF. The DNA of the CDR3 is TGTGCCAGCAGCCAGGGGTTGTACGAGCAGTACTTC.